One sample yielded the 17 T cell receptor beta chains listed below, sequenced in a study of cytotoxic CD8 clonotypes in ibrutinib-treated CLL. The assay was immunoSEQ multiplex PCR, and TCRdb's table has in-frame clones only and misses some. The sample yields around 19,000 clones, about 61% seen once. The sample in question was PBMCs, obtained after 12 months of ibrutinib treatment. These receptor sequences come from a human donor with chronic lymphocytic leukemia.

This clone has a handful of counts. The CDR3 reads CASSFGQGRYEQFF. CDR3 DNA sequence: TGTGCCAGCAGCTTTGGACAGGGTCGGTATGAGCAGTTCTTC. This rearrangement joins TRBV5-4 to TRBJ2-1, with 8 bases lining up with TRBD1. CDR1 and CDR2 (germline): SGHNT, YYREEE (reference sequence). V was pared by 2 bases and J by 8 bases, with 6 bases of the junction left unmatched. The CDR3 sequence is 14 residues long.

With regard to this clone: The junction does not match germline at one end; this may be a read error. The CDR3 DNA follows: TGTGCCAGCAGCTCCCAGGTTCTAGCGGGACCAAGAGACTTC. As protein: CASSSQVLAGPRDF. The chain employs TRBV7-8 and TRBJ2-7; 9 positions agree with TRBD2. CDR1 is SGHVS, CDR2 FQNEAQ, per germline. This CDR3 contains 14 residues. The variable domain in full, with the rest retrieved from reference TRBV7-8 and TRBJ2-7, is GAGVSQSPRYKVAKRGQDVALRCDPISGHVSLFWYQQALGQGPEFLTYFQNEAQLDKSGLPSDRFFAERPEGSVSTLKIQRTQQEDSAVYLCASSSQVLAGPRDFGPGTRLTVT.

Relative to its sample, this clone is medium-sized. The rearrangement joins TRBV10-1 to TRBJ1-2; D gene ambiguous. V lost 3 bases to trimming and J lost 2 bases, with 10 bases between them. Germline lookup yields CDR1 WNHNN and CDR2 SYGVQD (reference sequence). CDR3 length equals 14 residues. The CDR3: CASSDPGPNYGYTF. For the CDR3, the DNA is TGCGCCAGCAGTGACCCCGGACCCAACTATGGCTACACCTTC.

This sequence joins TRBV6-5 and TRBJ1-1, with D possibly matching TRBD1 (6 bases). The length of the CDR3 is 12 residues. V dropped 5 bases and J dropped 6 bases, with 10 bases sitting between them. The germline V gene encodes CDR1 MNHEY and CDR2 SVGAGI. CDR3 in amino acids: CASSIQGAEAFF. The CDR3 DNA reads TGTGCCAGCAGTATACAGGGTGCTGAAGCTTTCTTT.

This clone was counted a single time. The V and J genes are TRBV27 and TRBJ2-4; TRBD1 might be the D (5 bases). Looked up from germline, CDR1 is MNHEY and CDR2 is SMNVEV (reference sequence). The CDR3 sequence is 15 residues long. V lost 6 bases to trimming and J lost 1 base, with 13 bases between them. The CDR3 here is CASRGTGLAKNIQYF. CDR3 DNA: TGTGCCAGCAGGGGTACAGGTTTGGCCAAAAACATTCAGTACTTC.

This clone was seen only a few times. This rearrangement joins TRBV18 to TRBJ2-5; unclear D gene. V gave up 0 bases and J gave up 0 bases, with 8 bases separating them. This CDR3 has 15 amino acids. From germline, CDR1 is KGHSH and CDR2 LQKENI. For the CDR3, the DNA is TGTGCCAGCTCACCACCCTTGGGGAACCAAGAGACCCAGTACTTC. Amino acid sequence: CASSPPLGNQETQYF.

This clone was recorded a few times. The gene calls are TRBV5-1 and TRBJ2-5; either TRBD1 or TRBD2 may fit D (5 bases each). The CDR3 runs 15 residues. The germline V gene has CDR1 SGHRS and CDR2 YFSETQ. Trimming cost V 0 bases and J 5 bases, with 14 bases left between them. The CDR3 DNA is TGCGCCAGCAGCTTGGCTGGGTTTGAGGGGGAGACCCAGTACTTC. The encoded protein is CASSLAGFEGETQYF.

This clone was seen a handful of times. The chain recombines TRBV9 with TRBJ2-3; 9 nucleotides match TRBD2. Unmatched junction bases numbered 8, after V lost 4 bases and J lost 2 bases. CDR1 SGDLS and CDR2 YYNGEE come from the germline V gene. This CDR3 region has 16 residues. DNA of the CDR3: TGTGCCAGCAGCCCGGAACTAGCGGGCTACACAGATACGCAGTATTTT. Translating it yields CASSPELAGYTDTQYF. Full variable domain (rest looked up from reference TRBV9 and TRBJ2-3): DSGVTQTPKHLITATGQRVTLRCSPRSGDLSVYWYQQSLDQGLQFLIQYYNGEERAKGNILERFSAQQFPDLHSELNLSSLELGDSALYFCASSPELAGYTDTQYFGPGTRLTVL.

The gene calls are TRBV2 and TRBJ1-1; D remains ambiguous. The CDR3 is 14 amino acids. CDR1 and CDR2 (germline): SNHLY, FYNNEI. The V end lost 3 bases, the J end lost 3 bases, and 11 bases lay between the germline ends. In nucleotides, the CDR3 is TGTGCCAGCAGTGATATACGCCATGACACTGAAGCTTTCTTT. Translating gives CASSDIRHDTEAFF.

The V call is TRBV11-3, the J call TRBJ1-1; TRBD1 matches 9 bases. CDR3 length: 17 amino acids. The junction had 11 bases not matched to a gene; V was cut back by 5 bases and J by 1 base. In germline, CDR1 is SGHNT, CDR2 YENEEA. The CDR3 DNA reads TGTGCCAGCAGCACCGGGGGACAGGGAGGAAAGAACACTGAAGCTTTCTTT. Its protein product is CASSTGGQGGKNTEAFF. Full variable domain (rest looked up from reference TRBV11-3 and TRBJ1-1): EAGVVQSPRYKIIEKKQPVAFWCNPISGHNTLYWYLQNLGQGPELLIRYENEEAVDDSQLPKDRFSAERLKGVDSTLKIQPAELGDSAVYLCASSTGGQGGKNTEAFFGQGTRLTVV.

This chain links TRBV4-2 with TRBJ1-5; no firm D call. This CDR3 is built from 15 residues. Germline CDR1 is LGHNA and CDR2 is YNFKEQ. Trimming pared 4 bases from V and 9 bases from J, leaving 19 bases between. The CDR3, as DNA: TGTGCCAGCAGCCCGCGGACGGCCGATCAGCGGCCCCAGCATTTT. Its protein is CASSPRTADQRPQHF.

The chain employs TRBV11-1 and TRBJ2-1; TRBD2 aligns across 8 bases. After removal of 2 bases from V and 0 bases from J, the junction contained 9 bases not matched to a gene. The CDR3 is 18 amino acids. Germline V CDR1 and CDR2: SGHAT, FQDESV (reference sequence). CDR3 sequence (DNA): TGTGCCAGCAGCTTACTAGCGGGTCACCCTTTCTCCTACAATGAGCAGTTCTTC. Its translation is CASSLLAGHPFSYNEQFF.

Written as DNA, the CDR3 is TGTGCCAGCAACATACAGGGTTTCGAGCAGTACTTC. Translating gives CASNIQGFEQYF. The V gene is TRBV28, the J gene TRBJ2-7; D may be TRBD1 (6 bases). Germline V gene data show CDR1 as MDHEN and CDR2 as SYDVKM. V lost 7 bases, J lost 6 bases, and 13 bases lay in between. This CDR3 region has 12 residues.

This CDR3 is CASSPADRVRNEQFF. In DNA, the CDR3 is TGTGCCAGCAGTCCTGCCGACAGGGTTCGCAATGAGCAGTTCTTC. The rearrangement links TRBV28 to TRBJ2-1, with TRBD1 identical over 7 bases. CDR1 MDHEN and CDR2 SYDVKM come from the germline V gene. Germline trimming cut 5 bases from V and 6 bases from J; bases unmatched to any gene: 10. The CDR3 loop spans 15 amino acids.

This clone was found a few times. The rearrangement links TRBV4-1 to TRBJ2-5; TRBD1 might be the D (6 bases). Germline CDR1 is MGHRA and CDR2 is YSYEKL. This CDR3 has 14 amino acids. The V end was cut by 1 base, the J end by 4 bases, with 10 bases between. CDR3 protein: CASSQGNRVETQYF. Written as DNA, the CDR3 is TGCGCCAGCAGCCAAGGGAACAGGGTAGAGACCCAGTACTTC.

The gene calls are TRBV5-1 and TRBJ1-3, with 7 bases that match TRBD1. J was trimmed by 5 bases and V by 0 bases; bases with no gene match: 8. This CDR3 contains 16 residues. In germline, CDR1 is SGHRS, CDR2 YFSETQ. The chain's CDR3 is CASSLETPTGRNTIYF. CDR3 DNA: TGCGCCAGCAGCTTGGAGACACCGACAGGGAGAAACACCATATATTTT.

This clone has only a few counts. This chain joins TRBV27 and TRBJ1-5; no reliable D call. V lost 3 bases to trimming and J lost 5 bases, with 17 bases between them. CDR1 MNHEY and CDR2 SMNVEV come from the germline V gene (reference sequence). This CDR3 is built from 16 residues. Here the CDR3 reads CASSFTPFPGDQPQHF. CDR3 sequence (DNA): TGTGCCAGCAGTTTTACCCCTTTCCCGGGCGATCAGCCCCAGCATTTT.